This T cell receptor beta chain comes out of a study of T cell responses to AZD1222 COVID-19 vaccine. Only in-frame clones appear in the TCRdb table, and some are missing; sequencing was by immunoSEQ multiplex PCR. The table includes tens of thousands of clones, 65% to 85% detected once. Notes on this clone: Antigen unknown.

Study findings and constraints: In a largely white British group with more females than males, clonal diversity was possibly underestimated. Spike-specific TCR breadth and depth both grew after two AZD1222 doses.

The trim removed 4 bases at V and 7 bases at J, leaving 12 bases unmatched. The CDR3 is 17 residues long. From germline, CDR1 is SGDLS and CDR2 YYNGEE. V usage is TRBV9 and J usage is TRBJ2-1; 12 bases line up with TRBD2. The source is an adult in good health. The sample here was peripheral blood, taken on day 0 of AZD1222 vaccination. The CDR3 spells CASSHSKTSGSNNEQFF. The CDR3 DNA follows: TGTGCCAGCAGCCATTCAAAGACTAGCGGGAGTAATAATGAGCAGTTCTTC.